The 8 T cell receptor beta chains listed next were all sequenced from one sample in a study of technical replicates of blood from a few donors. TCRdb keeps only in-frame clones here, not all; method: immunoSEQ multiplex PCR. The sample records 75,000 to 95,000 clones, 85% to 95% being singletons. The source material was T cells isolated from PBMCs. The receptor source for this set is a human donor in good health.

CDR3: CASSYFRGQGQETQYF. The CDR3 DNA is TGTGCCAGCAGTTACTTCAGGGGGCAAGGTCAAGAGACCCAGTACTTC. V and J are TRBV6-5 and TRBJ2-5, with 8 positions matching TRBD1. The CDR3 contains 16 residues. V shed 1 base and J 2 bases; nucleotides not matched to a gene: 6. The germline V gene has CDR1 MNHEY and CDR2 SVGAGI.

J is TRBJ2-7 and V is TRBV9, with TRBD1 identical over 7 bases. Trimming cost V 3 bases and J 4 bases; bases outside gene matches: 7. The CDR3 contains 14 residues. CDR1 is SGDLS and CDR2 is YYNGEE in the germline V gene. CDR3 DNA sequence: TGTGCCAGCAGCGAGGGGGCCAGCGGATACGAGCAGTACTTC. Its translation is CASSEGASGYEQYF.

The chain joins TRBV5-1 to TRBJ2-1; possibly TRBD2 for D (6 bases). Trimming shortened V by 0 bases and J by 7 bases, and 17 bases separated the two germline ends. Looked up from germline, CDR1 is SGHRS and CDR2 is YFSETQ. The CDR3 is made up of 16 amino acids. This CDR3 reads CASSLAGTGARNEQFF. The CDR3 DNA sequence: TGCGCCAGCAGCTTGGCCGGGACGGGAGCGCGTAATGAGCAGTTCTTC.

As DNA, the CDR3 is TGTGCCAGCAGCCGCCTAAGAAACGGGAGGAATCAGCCCCAGCATTTT. Encoded protein: CASSRLRNGRNQPQHF. This chain links TRBV5-6 with TRBJ1-5; D call uncertain. The CDR3 runs 16 residues. V was cut by 4 bases and J by 4 bases, with 18 bases left in between. Germline V lookup: CDR1 SGHDT, CDR2 YYEEEE.

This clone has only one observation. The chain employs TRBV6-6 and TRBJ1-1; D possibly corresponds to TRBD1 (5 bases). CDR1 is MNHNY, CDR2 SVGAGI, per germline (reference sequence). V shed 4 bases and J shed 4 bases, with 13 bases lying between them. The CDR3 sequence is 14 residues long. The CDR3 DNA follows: TGTGCCAGCAGTTTGGGGGAGGGGAGCACTGAAGCTTTCTTT. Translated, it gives CASSLGEGSTEAFF.

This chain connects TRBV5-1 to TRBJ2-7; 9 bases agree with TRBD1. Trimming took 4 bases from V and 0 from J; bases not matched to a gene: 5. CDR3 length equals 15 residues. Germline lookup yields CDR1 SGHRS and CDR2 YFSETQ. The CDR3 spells CASSARTGASYEQYF. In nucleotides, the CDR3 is TGCGCCAGCAGCGCACGGACAGGGGCCTCCTACGAGCAGTACTTC.

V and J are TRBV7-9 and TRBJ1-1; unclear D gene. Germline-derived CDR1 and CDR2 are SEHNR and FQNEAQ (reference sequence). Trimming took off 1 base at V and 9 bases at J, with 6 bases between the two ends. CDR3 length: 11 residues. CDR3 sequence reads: CASSLGRKAFF. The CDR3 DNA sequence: TGTGCCAGCAGCTTAGGCAGGAAAGCTTTCTTT.

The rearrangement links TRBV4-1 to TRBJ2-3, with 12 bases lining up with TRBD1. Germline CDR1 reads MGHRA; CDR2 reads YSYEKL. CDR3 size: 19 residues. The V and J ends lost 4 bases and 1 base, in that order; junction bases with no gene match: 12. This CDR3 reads CASSPGQGAQIGRTDTQYF. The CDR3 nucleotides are TGCGCCAGCAGCCCGGGACAGGGGGCTCAAATTGGCCGCACAGATACGCAGTATTTT.